This T cell receptor beta chain was sequenced for a study of regulatory T cells in long-lasting Graves disease. Notes on the study in general: It was in persistent disease that TRBV28, TRBJ1-2 and TRBJ2-5 were favored. The sample size was small, and this may have reduced accuracy.

V shed 5 bases and J 3 bases; nucleotides not matched to a gene: 6. CDR3 length equals 15 residues. Each CDR3 protein gets one entry after TCRdb re-called the reads with MiXCR. The sample yields 650 to 850 distinct CDR3 sequences, around 86% seen once. Following extraction of RNA from PBMCs, that RNA was used to make the TCR library. The patient group derived from an endocrinology department in Xi'an, China. This clonotype was counted a single time. Its antigen remains unidentified. Here the sequenced sample was peripheral blood mononuclear cells (PBMCs), taken with antithyroid drug treatment, in newly diagnosed or persistent Graves disease (not recorded which). V is TRBV12-3 or TRBV12-4 and J is TRBJ2-1; 8 positions match TRBD2. This TCR was sampled from a woman in her twenties or thirties with Graves disease. The CDR3 sequence: CASSVSGGRYNEQFF. CDR3 nucleotide sequence: TGTGCCAGCAGTGTAAGCGGGGGCCGCTACAATGAGCAGTTCTTC.